The sequence of this T cell receptor beta chain was determined in a study of blood T cell repertoires in COVID-19. At the level of the study: Samples taken during acute and convalescent COVID-19 were collected in the United States, Italy and Spain. PBMCs, B-cell-depleted T cells, or T cells provided the cDNA or gDNA that made up the material.

Germline V lookup: CDR1 MNHEY, CDR2 SMNVEV (reference sequence). The CDR3 spans 14 residues. V shed 5 bases, J shed 13 bases, and the junction held 11 bases outside the gene matches. Original processing methods: Amplification from reference gene primers served as the basis for estimated nucleated cell counts. The method was immunoSEQ multiplex PCR; TCRdb's version includes in-frame clones alone and lacks a portion of them. D and trimming come from the DNA, and the V and J calls and clone size come from that table. Of around 130,000 clones in the sample, 84% are singletons; the top ten hold around 13%.

Sequenced sample: peripheral blood. The clonotype comes from a human donor in a cohort sampled during active COVID-19. The chain employs TRBV27 and TRBJ2-1, with TRBD2 matching 10 bases. The DNA for the CDR3 is TGTGCCAGCAGTGAGGAGGGATCTAGCGGGGGACAGTTCTTC. Translating it yields CASSEEGSSGGQFF.